One sample yielded the 24 T cell receptor beta chains listed below, sequenced in a study of T cell changes during pregnancy in multiple sclerosis. Here immunoSEQ multiplex PCR was the method, and the copy in TCRdb shows in-frame clones only, minus some. Of 65,000 to 95,000 clones in the sample, approximately 91% were seen once. The sample in question was peripheral blood, obtained before pregnancy. Receptors were obtained from a female donor with multiple sclerosis, enrolled in a pregnancy study.

This chain connects TRBV13 to TRBJ2-7, with 7 bases matching TRBD1. The junction had 1 base not matched to a gene; V was cut back by 2 bases and J by 3 bases. Per germline, CDR1 PRHDT and CDR2 FYEKMQ (reference sequence). The length of the CDR3 is 13 residues. The CDR3 is CASSLTGVYEQYF. CDR3 bases: TGTGCCAGCAGCTTAACAGGGGTCTACGAGCAGTACTTC.

This clone appeared a few times. The chain links TRBV7-2 to TRBJ1-3; D ambiguous. V gave up 3 bases and J gave up 5 bases, with 5 bases separating them. Germline assignment: CDR1 SGHTA and CDR2 FQGNSA. This CDR3 contains 12 residues. The CDR3 loop is CASSFGRNTIYF. The CDR3 DNA follows: TGTGCCAGCAGCTTTGGGCGAAACACCATATATTTT.

The CDR3 reads CASSLIGTGNEKLFF. The CDR3 nucleotides are TGCGCCAGCAGCTTGATTGGGACAGGGAATGAAAAACTGTTTTTT. This chain links TRBV5-1 with TRBJ1-4, with 9 bases that match TRBD1. The CDR3 has 15 amino acids. V shed 1 base, J shed 5 bases, and the junction held 3 bases outside the gene matches. Germline V gives CDR1 SGHRS, CDR2 YFSETQ.

The CDR3 DNA is TGTGCCAGCAGTCAACAGGGGGCCAGGCACGAGCAGTACTTC. Translation: CASSQQGARHEQYF. V gene TRBV7-3 combines with J gene TRBJ2-7, with 9 bases identical to TRBD1. The CDR3 is 14 amino acids. Germline V gene sequence: CDR1 SGHTA, CDR2 FQGTGA. Trimming removed 6 bases from V and 5 bases from J; junction bases left unmatched: 8.

The rearrangement uses TRBV5-6 and TRBJ2-2; 12 bases align to TRBD1. CDR3 size: 16 residues. With V trimmed by 4 bases and J by 6 bases, 7 bases remained unmatched. In germline, CDR1 is SGHDT, CDR2 YYEEEE. In DNA, the CDR3 is TGTGCCAGCAGCCTGCGGGACAGGGGGCTCGCCGGGGAGCTGTTTTTT. Protein product: CASSLRDRGLAGELFF.

The chain recombines TRBV2 with TRBJ1-4, with 7 bases matching TRBD1. V lost 6 bases, J lost 4 bases, and 5 bases stayed unmatched. The CDR3 has 14 residues. Germline loops: CDR1 SNHLY, CDR2 FYNNEI. The CDR3 reads CASRGDSNNEKLFF. As DNA, the CDR3 is TGTGCCAGCAGGGGGGACAGTAATAATGAAAAACTGTTTTTT.

The chain employs TRBV6-1 and TRBJ1-2; TRBD1 agrees at 8 bases. The trim removed 4 bases at V and 7 bases at J, leaving 5 bases unmatched. Germline CDR1 reads MNHNS; CDR2 reads SASEGT. This CDR3 comprises 13 residues. The CDR3 is CASSVGQGPGYTF. DNA for the CDR3: TGTGCCAGCAGTGTTGGACAGGGTCCTGGCTACACCTTC.

The V call is TRBV4-3, the J call TRBJ2-3; tentatively, D is TRBD1 (5 bases). V lost 3 bases and J 4 bases, leaving 23 bases between the germline ends. Germline values: CDR1 LGHNA, CDR2 YSLEER. CDR3 length equals 18 residues. The CDR3 DNA reads TGCGCCAGCAGCCAGGGGTTAGAGGACACCCTTCCCGCAGATACGCAGTATTTT. Protein: CASSQGLEDTLPADTQYF.

The J gene is TRBJ1-1, the V gene TRBV15; D remains unclear. Per germline, CDR1 LNHNV and CDR2 YYDKDF (reference sequence). The ends were cut back, 5 bases at V and 3 bases at J, with 10 bases in the middle. This CDR3 has 13 residues. CDR3 residues: CATSPRVDTEAFF. The CDR3 bases are TGTGCCACCAGCCCCCGGGTGGACACTGAAGCTTTCTTT.

This sequence joins TRBV7-3 and TRBJ2-1, with a tentative D call TRBD2 (6 bases). Germline loops: CDR1 SGHTA, CDR2 FQGTGA. Trimming took 5 bases from V and 10 from J, leaving 18 bases between them. This CDR3 is built from 14 residues. CDR3 DNA: TGTGCCAGCAGCCAATATGGAGGGGTCGGGGAGCAGTTCTTC. Amino acid sequence: CASSQYGGVGEQFF.

The sample holds one count of this clone. CDR3 DNA sequence: TGTGCCAGCAGCCTACCACAGGGCCAATCCTACGAGCAGTACTTC. Translating it yields CASSLPQGQSYEQYF. This rearrangement joins TRBV28 to TRBJ2-7; D might be TRBD1 (6 bases). The germline V gene encodes CDR1 MDHEN and CDR2 SYDVKM. The germline V and J ends were trimmed by 6 bases and 1 base, with 16 bases remaining between them. CDR3 size: 15 residues.

The chain is built from TRBV19 and TRBJ1-5; TRBD1 is a possible D gene (6 bases). The CDR3 totals 15 residues. V was shortened by 2 bases and J by 6 bases, with 14 bases between the two germline ends. Per the germline V gene, CDR1 is LNHDA and CDR2 is SQIVND (reference sequence). CDR3 in amino acids: CASSIITGGGQPQHF. The CDR3 nucleotides are TGTGCCAGTAGTATAATTACGGGGGGCGGTCAGCCCCAGCATTTT.

The V call is TRBV4-2, the J call TRBJ2-3; 9 nucleotides agree with TRBD2. Trimming at V came to 0 bases and at J to 6 bases, leaving 10 bases not matched to a gene. Germline CDR1 reads LGHNA; CDR2 reads YNFKEQ. The CDR3 loop spans 17 amino acids. The CDR3 DNA follows: TGTGCCAGCAGCCAAGATATGTCCCGCCTAGCGGGGGATACGCAGTATTTT. Translation gives CASSQDMSRLAGDTQYF.

The chain joins TRBV5-6 to TRBJ2-1; no clear D gene. The CDR3 consists of 15 residues. Germline V gives CDR1 SGHDT, CDR2 YYEEEE. V was clipped by 0 bases and J by 6 bases, with 13 bases between them. CDR3 protein: CASSLDLGRSNEQFF. The CDR3 DNA sequence: TGTGCCAGCAGCTTGGACCTAGGAAGGTCCAATGAGCAGTTCTTC.

CDR3 in amino acids: CSVGGEGRGGYTF. CDR3 DNA: TGCAGCGTTGGGGGGGAGGGCAGAGGTGGCTACACCTTC. The chain joins TRBV29-1 to TRBJ1-2; D is possibly TRBD1 (5 bases). CDR3 length: 13 residues. Germline lookup yields CDR1 SQVTM and CDR2 ANQGSEA. Trimming stripped 4 bases from V and 7 bases from J, with 16 bases between. The entire variable domain, with the rest obtained from reference TRBV29-1 and TRBJ1-2, is as follows: SAVISQKPSRDICQRGTSLTIQCQVDSQVTMMFWYRQQPGQSLTLIATANQGSEATYESGFVIDKFPISRPNLTFSTLTVSNMSPEDSSIYLCSVGGEGRGGYTFGSGTRLTVV.

This clone was observed once. The genes are TRBV7-9 and TRBJ1-2; TRBD1 might be the D (6 bases). Trimming cost V 4 bases and J 2 bases, with 11 bases left between them. The CDR3 contains 14 residues. The germline gives CDR1 SEHNR, CDR2 FQNEAQ (reference sequence). The DNA of the CDR3 is TGTGCCAGCAGCTCCTACAGGGCCAACTATGGCTACACCTTC. This translates into CASSSYRANYGYTF.

This clone was observed a single time. Other nucleotide sequences from this sample produce the same CDR3. The chain links TRBV18 to TRBJ2-7; the D is unclear. Germline values: CDR1 KGHSH, CDR2 LQKENI. Deletions cut 0 bases from V and 0 bases from J, with 3 bases between. The length of the CDR3 is 13 residues. The CDR3 region is CASSPPSSYEQYF. Written as DNA, the CDR3 is TGTGCCAGCTCACCACCGAGCTCCTACGAGCAGTACTTC.

The V call is TRBV19, the J call TRBJ1-5; 7 bases match TRBD1. CDR1 LNHDA and CDR2 SQIVND come from the germline V gene (reference sequence). The CDR3 runs to 13 residues. V dropped 5 bases and J dropped 7; count of bases not matched to a gene: 5. The CDR3 nucleotides are TGTGCCAGTAGTGCCGACAGGGACCAGCCCCAGCATTTT. It encodes CASSADRDQPQHF.

This clone was counted once. The chain combines TRBV28 with TRBJ2-1; tentative D call: TRBD2 (5 bases). The CDR3 contains 15 residues. Germline CDR1 and CDR2: MDHEN and SYDVKM. V lost 10 bases and J lost 8, with 24 bases in between. This CDR3 is CATHLETLGSDEQFF. CDR3 nucleotide sequence: TGTGCCACCCATTTGGAAACTCTCGGTAGCGATGAGCAGTTCTTC.

This chain links TRBV4-1 with TRBJ1-2; D unclear. Trimming left V 1 base short and J 5 bases short, with 11 bases between. The CDR3 length is 14 residues. Per the germline V gene, CDR1 is MGHRA and CDR2 is YSYEKL. Written as DNA, the CDR3 is TGCGCCAGCAGCCAAGTCCTCGGGGTTTATGGCTACACCTTC. This encodes CASSQVLGVYGYTF.

This CDR3 is CASSVAPGGEGTEAFF. CDR3 bases: TGTGCCAGCAGCGTAGCCCCAGGGGGCGAGGGCACTGAAGCTTTCTTT. J is TRBJ1-1 and V is TRBV9; 8 bases are shared with TRBD1. With V trimmed by 0 bases and J by 4 bases, 8 bases remained unmatched. This CDR3 is built from 16 residues. The germline V gene encodes CDR1 SGDLS and CDR2 YYNGEE.

The chain joins TRBV12-5 to TRBJ2-5; 8 bases line up with TRBD1. The CDR3 sequence is 19 residues long. Trimming at V came to 0 bases and at J to 1 base, leaving 13 bases not matched to a gene. The V gene's germline CDR1 is LGHNT and CDR2 FRNRAP. The CDR3 DNA reads TGTGCTAGTGGTTTGGTACCGGACGGGCAGGGGGCTTCCCAAGAGACCCAGTACTTC. Translating gives CASGLVPDGQGASQETQYF.

The chain carries TRBV10-3 and TRBJ1-1, with TRBD1 as a possible D gene (5 bases). The CDR3 runs 14 residues. Trimming took off 3 bases at V and 4 bases at J, with 12 bases between the two ends. CDR1 and CDR2 (germline): ENHRY, SYGVKD. The CDR3 DNA sequence: TGTGCCATCAGTGATCTGGGGCCATTCACTGAAGCTTTCTTT. Its translation: CAISDLGPFTEAFF.

The V and J genes are TRBV7-8 and TRBJ1-6; no reliable D call. Germline loops: CDR1 SGHVS, CDR2 FQNEAQ. Trimming shortened V by 4 bases and J by 7 bases, and 5 bases separated the two germline ends. This CDR3 spans 12 amino acids. The DNA for the CDR3 is TGTGCCAGCAGCTACTTAAATTCACCCCTCCACTTT. Translated: CASSYLNSPLHF.